Listed below are T cell receptor beta chains from one sample, sequenced in a study of T cell responses to AZD1222 COVID-19 vaccine. Here immunoSEQ multiplex PCR was the method, and the copy in TCRdb shows in-frame clones only, minus some. Of 60,000 to 85,000 clones listed, 60% to 85% are singletons. The sequencing used peripheral blood, collected 28 days after the second dose of the MenACWY control vaccine. All receptors come from an adult who received the MenACWY meningococcal vaccine as a control. CDR3s include the opening cysteine and the closing phenylalanine or tryptophan. The D gene is left open where the match is weak. Rows may omit the clone size; those that give it use once, few, many or a size class.

CDR3 DNA: TGTGCCAGCAGTTTCAGGGGAGGGACTGAAGCTTTCTTT
CDR3 protein: CASSFRGGTEAFF
clone size: NA
D gene: NA
J gene: TRBJ1-1
V gene: TRBV27

CDR3 DNA: TGTGCCAGTACCCAACTCCGGGGATACACTGAAGCTTTCTTT
CDR3 protein: CASTQLRGYTEAFF
clone size: NA
D gene: NA
J gene: TRBJ1-1
V gene: TRBV19

CDR3 DNA: TGTGCCAGCAGTTACAGGTTCGGGGTATACACTGAAGCTTTCTTT
CDR3 protein: CASSYRFGVYTEAFF
clone size: NA
D gene: NA
J gene: TRBJ1-1
V gene: TRBV6-5

CDR3 DNA: TGTGCCTCAGGCGGGGTGGCGAGCAATCAGCCCCAGCATTTT
CDR3 protein: CASGGVASNQPQHF
clone size: NA
D gene: NA
J gene: TRBJ1-5
V gene: TRBV30

CDR3 DNA: TGTGCCAGCAGCCAGGGATCTCGGACTAGCGGGGGGGAGGAGTTCTTC
CDR3 protein: CASSQGSRTSGGEEFF
clone size: NA
D gene: TRBD2
J gene: TRBJ2-1
V gene: TRBV3-1/TRBV3-2

CDR3 DNA: TGCAGTGCTAGTCCAATTACCTACGAGCAGTACTTC
CDR3 protein: CSASPITYEQYF
clone size: NA
D gene: NA
J gene: TRBJ2-7
V gene: TRBV20-1

CDR3 DNA: TGTGCCAGCAGCTTAGCGTCGTTCAGGCTTATGAACACTGAAGCTTTCTTT
CDR3 protein: CASSLASFRLMNTEAFF
clone size: once
D gene: NA
J gene: TRBJ1-1
V gene: TRBV11-2

CDR3 DNA: TGTGCCAGCAGCTTGGTCGGGACAGGGAACGAGCAGTACTTC
CDR3 protein: CASSLVGTGNEQYF
clone size: few
D gene: TRBD1
J gene: TRBJ2-7
V gene: TRBV5-4

CDR3 DNA: TGTGCCAGTAGTGAGGGACGGAGAAATCAGCCCCAGCATTTT
CDR3 protein: CASSEGRRNQPQHF
clone size: NA
D gene: NA
J gene: TRBJ1-5
V gene: TRBV19

CDR3 DNA: TGTGCCAGCAAAGGCCCGGGAGGCAATTCACCCCTCCACTTT
CDR3 protein: CASKGPGGNSPLHF
clone size: few
D gene: NA
J gene: TRBJ1-6
V gene: TRBV3-1/TRBV3-2

CDR3 DNA: TGTGCCAGCAGTTTATGGTCGGGGACAGCAAATGAAAAACTGTTTTTT
CDR3 protein: CASSLWSGTANEKLFF
clone size: NA
D gene: TRBD1
J gene: TRBJ1-4
V gene: TRBV27

CDR3 DNA: TGTGCCAGCGCCCTGGGGGGGGTCACTGAAGCTTTCTTT
CDR3 protein: CASALGGVTEAFF
clone size: NA
D gene: NA
J gene: TRBJ1-1
V gene: TRBV2

CDR3 DNA: TGTGCCAGCAGCGAAGGGGTTGTCCACGAGCAGTACTTC
CDR3 protein: CASSEGVVHEQYF
clone size: NA
D gene: NA
J gene: TRBJ2-7
V gene: TRBV25-1

CDR3 DNA: TGTGCCAGCAGCGTAGGGCCAGGGGGCGGCGAGACCCAGTACTTC
CDR3 protein: CASSVGPGGGETQYF
clone size: NA
D gene: TRBD1
J gene: TRBJ2-5
V gene: TRBV9

CDR3 DNA: TGTGCCAGCTCACTATTACCGCCGGGACAGGGGGATGGCTACACCTTC
CDR3 protein: CASSLLPPGQGDGYTF
clone size: NA
D gene: TRBD1
J gene: TRBJ1-2
V gene: TRBV18

CDR3 DNA: TGTGCCAGCAGCCTCCGGAACACCGGGGAGCTGTTTTTT
CDR3 protein: CASSLRNTGELFF
clone size: once
D gene: NA
J gene: TRBJ2-2
V gene: TRBV9

CDR3 DNA: TGTGCCAGCAGCGACCTTCTAGGTCCCGGGGAGCTGTTTTTT
CDR3 protein: CASSDLLGPGELFF
clone size: NA
D gene: NA
J gene: TRBJ2-2
V gene: TRBV3-1/TRBV3-2

CDR3 DNA: TGTGCCAGCAGCTTAGGGGATCAGCCCCAGCATTTT
CDR3 protein: CASSLGDQPQHF
clone size: once
D gene: NA
J gene: TRBJ1-5
V gene: TRBV7-9

CDR3 DNA: TGTGCCAGCAGCCCGACTAGCCCCACAGATACGCAGTATTTT
CDR3 protein: CASSPTSPTDTQYF
clone size: NA
D gene: TRBD2
J gene: TRBJ2-3
V gene: TRBV7-9

CDR3 DNA: TGTGCCAGCAGCGTAGGGGTTAGCGGGGTGGGGAAGACCCAGTACTTC
CDR3 protein: CASSVGVSGVGKTQYF
clone size: NA
D gene: TRBD2
J gene: TRBJ2-5
V gene: TRBV9

CDR3 DNA: TGTGCCACCAGTGATTTGAGGGGAGGGGTGAATGAGCAGTTCTTC
CDR3 protein: CATSDLRGGVNEQFF
clone size: NA
D gene: TRBD2
J gene: TRBJ2-1
V gene: TRBV24-1

CDR3 DNA: TGTGCCAGCAGCGTCGGGCCCCGCTCTGGAAACACCATATATTTT
CDR3 protein: CASSVGPRSGNTIYF
clone size: NA
D gene: NA
J gene: TRBJ1-3
V gene: TRBV7-2

CDR3 DNA: TGTGCCTGGAGTCCCGGCGGGGGCTACACCTTC
CDR3 protein: CAWSPGGGYTF
clone size: NA
D gene: NA
J gene: TRBJ1-2
V gene: TRBV30

CDR3 DNA: TGTGCCAGCAGCGTACGCGGGATGGGGGAGCAGTTCTTC
CDR3 protein: CASSVRGMGEQFF
clone size: NA
D gene: NA
J gene: TRBJ2-1
V gene: TRBV9

CDR3 DNA: TGTGCCAGCAGCTTAAAACCGGCTAGCGACTACAATGAGCAGTTCTTC
CDR3 protein: CASSLKPASDYNEQFF
clone size: few
D gene: NA
J gene: TRBJ2-1
V gene: TRBV7-2

CDR3 DNA: TGCGCCAGCAGCCAAACGCCGGGAGGATCCTTGATCCAGGAGCAGTACTTC
CDR3 protein: CASSQTPGGSLIQEQYF
clone size: NA
D gene: TRBD2
J gene: TRBJ2-7
V gene: TRBV5-1

CDR3 DNA: TGCGCCAGCAGCCAAGCGGGAGTAGGGTCAGATACGCAGTATTTT
CDR3 protein: CASSQAGVGSDTQYF
clone size: NA
D gene: TRBD2
J gene: TRBJ2-3
V gene: TRBV5-1